This TCR beta chain appears in the sequencing data of a study of cytomegalovirus exposure and HLA in healthy donors. Findings and limits, study-wide: The study recorded around 160 TCR beta chains that were cytomegalovirus-associated.

60 Vbeta and 13 Jbeta primers were used in PCR. Some clones are missing from TCRdb's copy, which holds only in-frame ones; the method was immunoSEQ multiplex PCR. The sample consists of under 200,000 clones, roughly 79% of them appearing once. As for this clone: The target antigen is unknown.

This CDR3 comprises 12 residues. Per the germline V gene, CDR1 is ENHRY and CDR2 is SYGVKD. V was cut by 6 bases and J by 4 bases, with 9 bases left in between. The sequence was collected from a woman aged 50 to 60 in good health and CMV-seronegative. This chain joins TRBV10-3 and TRBJ1-1; no clear D. The sequenced material came from PBMCs. DNA of the CDR3: TGTGCCATCAGGCAAGGCGGCACTGAAGCTTTCTTT. Its translation: CAIRQGGTEAFF.